The 10 T cell receptor beta chains reported below all come from one sample, sequenced in a study of T cell responses to AZD1222 COVID-19 vaccine. Profiling relied on immunoSEQ multiplex PCR, and the TCRdb table lists in-frame clones only, not all of them. The sample shows 150,000 to 180,000 clones, more than 75% of them seen only once. Sequencing used peripheral blood, obtained on day 0 of AZD1222 vaccination. These receptors were collected from an adult in good health.

The rearrangement links TRBV11-3 to TRBJ2-5, with 16 bases aligning to TRBD2. Trimming removed 5 bases from V and 1 base from J; junction bases left unmatched: 7. The CDR3 totals 18 residues. Germline loops: CDR1 SGHNT, CDR2 YENEEA. This CDR3 reads CASSPGTSGRARQETQYF. CDR3 in DNA: TGTGCCAGCAGCCCTGGGACTAGCGGGAGGGCCCGCCAAGAGACCCAGTACTTC. The whole variable domain, remainder taken from reference TRBV11-3 and TRBJ2-5, is EAGVVQSPRYKIIEKKQPVAFWCNPISGHNTLYWYLQNLGQGPELLIRYENEEAVDDSQLPKDRFSAERLKGVDSTLKIQPAELGDSAVYLCASSPGTSGRARQETQYFGPGTRLLVL.

The gene calls are TRBV7-3 and TRBJ1-1, with D hard to call. CDR1 SGHTA and CDR2 FQGTGA come from the germline V gene. The length of the CDR3 is 12 residues. Trimming cost V 4 bases and J 1 base, with 4 bases left between them. The chain's CDR3 is CASSSANTEAFF. The CDR3 coding sequence is TGTGCCAGCAGCTCAGCGAACACTGAAGCTTTCTTT.

The CDR3 region is CASRAGTENTGELFF. The CDR3 DNA follows: TGCGCCAGCAGGGCCGGGACAGAGAACACCGGGGAGCTGTTTTTT. This sequence joins TRBV5-1 and TRBJ2-2, with 7 nucleotides matching TRBD1. The V segment lost 5 bases and the J segment 1 base; nucleotides outside the gene matches: 5. This CDR3 comprises 15 residues. Germline assignment: CDR1 SGHRS and CDR2 YFSETQ.

CDR3 protein: CASSLIGGAAYLNTEAFF. CDR3 bases: TGCGCCAGCAGCTTGATTGGCGGGGCCGCTTACTTGAACACTGAAGCTTTCTTT. The gene calls are TRBV5-1 and TRBJ1-1; weak D call: TRBD1 (5 bases). Looked up from germline, CDR1 is SGHRS and CDR2 is YFSETQ. The CDR3 has 18 residues. V lost 1 base and J 0 bases, leaving 19 bases between the germline ends.

The chain has TRBV19 and TRBJ1-1; no firm D call. The V gene's germline CDR1 is LNHDA and CDR2 SQIVND (reference sequence). The CDR3 is 11 amino acids. With 7 bases removed from V and 5 bases from J, the gap between germline ends came to 8 bases. Here the CDR3 reads CASIMGTEAFF. CDR3 coding DNA: TGTGCCAGTATAATGGGGACTGAAGCTTTCTTT.

This chain joins TRBV9 and TRBJ1-2; 7 nucleotides agree with TRBD1. This CDR3 contains 16 residues. Unmatched junction bases numbered 13, after V lost 0 bases and J lost 8 bases. Germline V gene data show CDR1 as SGDLS and CDR2 as YYNGEE. This CDR3 reads CASSVEGGGQVDGYTF. The CDR3, as DNA: TGTGCCAGCAGCGTAGAAGGAGGAGGACAGGTGGACGGCTACACCTTC.

The gene calls are TRBV27 and TRBJ1-2; 8 nucleotides match TRBD1. The CDR3 spans 15 residues. Germline lookup yields CDR1 MNHEY and CDR2 SMNVEV (reference sequence). The J segment lost 1 base and the V segment lost 4 bases, leaving 5 bases of the junction unmatched. CDR3 sequence: CASSYGTGFNYGYTF. CDR3 bases: TGTGCCAGCAGTTACGGGACAGGTTTTAACTATGGCTACACCTTC.

The V and J genes are TRBV14 and TRBJ1-5, with D tentatively TRBD1 (6 bases). The germline CDR1 and CDR2 sequences are SGHDN and FVKESK. The V gene lost 6 bases and the J gene lost 5 bases, with 11 bases spanning the gap. The CDR3 loop spans 13 amino acids. CDR3 region: CASSPGVYQPQHF. For the CDR3, the DNA is TGTGCCAGCAGTCCAGGGGTGTATCAGCCCCAGCATTTT.

This chain joins TRBV27 and TRBJ1-2; 8 positions match TRBD1. The V gene's germline CDR1 is MNHEY and CDR2 SMNVEV (reference sequence). The V segment lost 6 bases and the J segment 6 bases; nucleotides outside the gene matches: 12. The CDR3 runs 15 residues. The CDR3 coding sequence is TGTGCCAGCAGCACAGACAGGGGACGAGGAGATGGCTACACCTTC. Translating it yields CASSTDRGRGDGYTF.

The rearrangement joins TRBV28 to TRBJ1-1, with 7 bases that match TRBD1. V lost 6 bases, J lost 2 bases, and 6 bases stayed unmatched. Germline CDR1 reads MDHEN; CDR2 reads SYDVKM. The CDR3 length is 14 residues. In nucleotides, the CDR3 is TGTGCCAGCAGGTCGGGACAGCAAAACACTGAAGCTTTCTTT. This codes for CASRSGQQNTEAFF.